This T cell receptor beta chain was identified during a study of breast tumors, draining lymph nodes, adjacent tissues (dated by TCRdb to the mid-2010s). Context from the whole study: TCR beta repertoires were compared across tumor, adjacent nontumor tissue and axillary lymph nodes obtained from breast cancer patients. In human breast cancer, the study set out to evaluate how tumor, surrounding tissue and draining lymph node repertoires relate to one another and whether T cells may move between these sites. General findings and caveats noted by the study authors: Rather than being directly demonstrated, the conclusion that tumor T cells originate in lymph nodes was presented as consistent with a hypothesis. Tumors showed preferential V and J gene usage, and their T-cell repertoire diversity fell below that of lymph nodes yet above that of nontumor tissue. The data were considered consistent with most tumor T cells being derived from the lymph node and subsequently expanding within tumor tissue. Tumor and nontumor tissue repertoires were significantly more similar in luminal-like than in basal-like breast cancer.

TCRdb names Illumina HiSeq 2000 as the instrument used. TCR beta chain libraries were generated through multiplex PCR amplification. The amplified TCR beta chain products were analyzed by high-throughput sequencing. TCRdb redid the processing of the public reads, applying fastp at Q25 and MiXCR, and retained in-frame beta chains. Under each unique CDR3 protein, matching rows form one entry showing the most common genes and DNA. In all, the sample holds approximately 100,000 distinct CDR3 sequences, and 30% of those were seen once. Approximately 5% of the sample rests with the top ten. The axillary draining lymph nodes of breast cancer patients were the source of the lymph node samples. This clonotype was seen at least ten times. Its antigen is not yet known. The input lacks base qualities; no much larger clone sits a single base away. The clonotype comes from a female donor with breast cancer. Some clones in this sample may be carry-over from other donors' samples. Source material: axillary lymph node tissue.

The sequenced DNA: TGTGCCAGCACCTACCGACCCGCTAACTATGGCTACACCTTC. Its coded protein is CASTYRPANYGYTF. The chain employs TRBV5-5 and TRBJ1-2, with the D gene not confidently named. CDR3 length: 14 amino acids, cysteine to phenylalanine. Just the 42-base CDR3 DNA is kept, in frame starting at base 1. The germline V gene (reference sequence) yields SGHKS for CDR1 and YYEKEE for CDR2. V is clipped by 6 bases and J by 0 bases, and the sequence between their germline boundaries is 12 bases long.